This T cell receptor (beta chain) came from a study of cytomegalovirus exposure and HLA in healthy donors. Germline CDR1 is MNHNY and CDR2 is SVGAGI (reference sequence). Trimming at V came to 7 bases and at J to 3 bases, leaving 5 bases not matched to a gene. The CDR3 is 14 residues long. The PCR used 60 Vbeta and 13 Jbeta primers. Profiling relied on immunoSEQ multiplex PCR, and the TCRdb table lists in-frame clones only, not all of them. This sample carries about 140,000 clones, roughly 77% of them seen once, and the ten largest clones take roughly 2%. This TCR derives from a man under 40 in good health and CMV-seronegative. The V and J genes are TRBV6-6 and TRBJ2-3, with TRBD1 matching over 9 bases. The specimen was PBMCs. This chain's CDR3 is CASTLGQGTDTQYF. CDR3 in DNA: TGTGCCAGCACCCTTGGACAGGGGACAGATACGCAGTATTTT.